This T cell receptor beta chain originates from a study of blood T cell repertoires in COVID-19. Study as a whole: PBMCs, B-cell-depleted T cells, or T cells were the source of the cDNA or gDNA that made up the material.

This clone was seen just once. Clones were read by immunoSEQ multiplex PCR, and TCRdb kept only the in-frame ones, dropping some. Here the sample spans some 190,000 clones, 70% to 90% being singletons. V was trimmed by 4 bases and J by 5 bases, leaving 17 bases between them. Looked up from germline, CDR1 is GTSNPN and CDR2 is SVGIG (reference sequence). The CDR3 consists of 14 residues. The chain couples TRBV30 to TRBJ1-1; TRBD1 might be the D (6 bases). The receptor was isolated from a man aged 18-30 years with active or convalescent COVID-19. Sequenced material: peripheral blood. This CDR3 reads CAWNRPGVFTEAFF. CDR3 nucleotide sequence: TGTGCCTGGAACCGCCCAGGGGTGTTTACTGAAGCTTTCTTT.